This T cell receptor (beta chain) was retrieved from a study of blood T cell repertoires in COVID-19. On the study more broadly: T cells, B-cell-depleted T cells, or PBMCs provided the cDNA or gDNA that served as material.

The CDR3 extends over 15 amino acids. CDR1 is SNHLY, CDR2 FYNNEI, per germline. V was clipped by 3 bases and J by 0 bases, with 9 bases between them. Assay: immunoSEQ multiplex PCR; the TCRdb copy retains only in-frame clones and omits some. The data contain some 250,000 clones, roughly four fifths of them seen just once; the ten biggest clones take up around 7%. The TCR was taken from a woman of 80 years or more with COVID-19, enrolled during active disease. Source material: peripheral blood. The J gene is TRBJ1-5, the V gene TRBV2; D is unclear. CDR3 bases: TGTGCCAGCAGTGAGCAGTCTTATAGCAATCAGCCCCAGCATTTT. It is translated as CASSEQSYSNQPQHF. The variable domain in full, completed from reference TRBV2 and TRBJ1-5, reads EPEVTQTPSHQVTQMGQEVILRCVPISNHLYFYWYRQILGQKVEFLVSFYNNEISEKSEIFDDQFSVERPDGSNFTLKIRSTKLEDSAMYFCASSEQSYSNQPQHFGDGTRLSIL.